These 18 T cell receptor beta chains were all obtained from the same sample, sequenced in a study of OX40 agonist ivuxolimab in advanced cancers. TCRdb keeps only in-frame clones here, not all; method: immunoSEQ multiplex PCR. The sample has over 150,000 clones, approximately 94% seen once. This material consisted of CD4+ or CD8+ T cells sorted from blood, taken in a trial of the OX40 agonist ivuxolimab. Receptors originate from an adult with an advanced solid tumor such as melanoma, head and neck, liver or kidney cancer.

The chain employs TRBV6-6 and TRBJ1-1, with 7 nucleotides matching TRBD1. Losses at the gene ends were 5 bases for V and 2 bases for J; bases not matched to a gene: 5. Germline CDR1 is MNHNY and CDR2 is SVGAGI (reference sequence). The CDR3 runs to 14 residues. The CDR3 spells CASSKDRANTEAFF. CDR3 DNA: TGTGCCAGCAGTAAAGACAGGGCTAACACTGAAGCTTTCTTT.

The chain employs TRBV15 and TRBJ2-7; the D call may be TRBD1 or TRBD2 (5 bases each). Germline V gives CDR1 LNHNV, CDR2 YYDKDF (reference sequence). CDR3 length: 15 residues. Trimming removed 1 base at V and 5 bases at J, with 15 bases between. The DNA for the CDR3 is TGTGCCACCAGCAGAGGGGGGTTTAGCGTACACGAGCAGTACTTC. Its translation: CATSRGGFSVHEQYF. The full variable domain, with the rest looked up from reference TRBV15 and TRBJ2-7, is DAMVIQNPRYQVTQFGKPVTLSCSQTLNHNVMYWYQQKSSQAPKLLFHYYDKDFNNEADTPDNFQSRRPNTSFCFLDIRSPGLGDTAMYLCATSRGGFSVHEQYFGPGTRLTVT.

V gene TRBV18 combines with J gene TRBJ1-1, with 8 bases identical to TRBD1. The V gene end was trimmed by 1 base and the J gene end by 10 bases; junction bases not matched to a gene: 8. This CDR3 contains 14 residues. CDR1 and CDR2 from the germline V gene are KGHSH and LQKENI. DNA for the CDR3: TGTGCCAGCTCACCACAAGGACAGGGATTGAGAGCTTTCTTT. Its translation is CASSPQGQGLRAFF.

The rearrangement joins TRBV27 to TRBJ1-1, with no clear D. The germline V gene has CDR1 MNHEY and CDR2 SMNVEV (reference sequence). This CDR3 region has 14 residues. With 3 bases removed from V and 1 base from J, the gap between germline ends came to 9 bases. Here the CDR3 reads CASSFYVSNTEAFF. The CDR3 nucleotides read TGTGCCAGCAGTTTCTATGTCTCGAACACTGAAGCTTTCTTT.

The chain couples TRBV6-5 to TRBJ1-1; possibly TRBD1 for D (5 bases). The germline gives CDR1 MNHEY, CDR2 SVGAGI. V was clipped by 6 bases and J by 5 bases, with 16 bases between them. The CDR3 has 14 residues. DNA for the CDR3: TGTGCCAGCAGCCTTCCCCAGGGTCGGACTGAAGCTTTCTTT. Amino acids: CASSLPQGRTEAFF.

The V call is TRBV9, the J call TRBJ2-7; unclear D gene. Germline V CDR1 and CDR2: SGDLS, YYNGEE. The germline V and J ends were trimmed by 5 bases and 7 bases, with 13 bases remaining between them. The CDR3 sequence is 12 residues long. CDR3 in DNA: TGTGCCAGCAGTGACAACTCAGGTGAGCAGTACTTC. Translating it yields CASSDNSGEQYF.

The chain carries TRBV14 and TRBJ1-4; a weak D match, TRBD1 (5 bases). V was trimmed by 4 bases and J by 9 bases, leaving 12 bases between them. Per germline, CDR1 SGHDN and CDR2 FVKESK. The CDR3 contains 13 residues. Written as DNA, the CDR3 is TGTGCCAGCAGCCGGGACTTTGATCAAAAACTGTTTTTT. This gives the protein CASSRDFDQKLFF.

This clone was recorded only once. The chain uses TRBV4-2 and TRBJ1-2; D remains unclear. Germline CDR1 LGHNA, CDR2 YNFKEQ. Trimming shortened V by 0 bases and J by 3 bases, and 11 bases separated the two germline ends. The CDR3 runs to 15 residues. The CDR3 here is CASSQDQARYYGYTF. For the CDR3, the DNA is TGTGCCAGCAGCCAAGATCAGGCACGGTACTATGGCTACACCTTC.

This chain links TRBV18 with TRBJ2-2; possibly TRBD1 for D (6 bases). CDR3 length: 14 amino acids. The germline CDR1 and CDR2 sequences are KGHSH and LQKENI. V was pared by 7 bases and J by 1 base, with 10 bases between. The CDR3 DNA reads as TGTGCCAGCTACCCGACAGGGAACACCGGGGAGCTGTTTTTT. Translating gives CASYPTGNTGELFF.

The genes are TRBV7-8 and TRBJ2-1; TRBD2 aligns across 7 bases. V was clipped by 5 bases and J by 5 bases; unmatched bases: 9. The CDR3 has 15 amino acids. Looked up from germline, CDR1 is SGHVS and CDR2 is FQNEAQ. CDR3 nucleotides: TGTGCCAGCAGCCCATGGCGGGGGTTTAACAATGAGCAGTTCTTC. Protein: CASSPWRGFNNEQFF.

The V and J genes are TRBV7-8 and TRBJ2-5; TRBD1 aligns across 8 bases. The CDR3 covers 16 residues. Germline V gene sequence: CDR1 SGHVS, CDR2 FQNEAQ. With V trimmed by 5 bases and J by 2 bases, 10 bases remained unmatched. This CDR3 is CASSARRGRGQETQYF. The CDR3 DNA reads TGTGCCAGCAGCGCCCGCAGGGGGCGAGGGCAAGAGACCCAGTACTTC.

The chain links TRBV27 to TRBJ2-3, with unresolved D. The ends were cut back, 6 bases at V and 2 bases at J, with 12 bases in the middle. The CDR3 runs 14 residues. Per the germline V gene, CDR1 is MNHEY and CDR2 is SMNVEV (reference sequence). The chain's CDR3 is CASRAFQDTDTQYF. Written as DNA, the CDR3 is TGTGCCAGCAGGGCTTTCCAGGACACAGATACGCAGTATTTT.

The chain joins TRBV7-9 to TRBJ2-5; either TRBD1 or TRBD2 may supply D (5 bases each). Germline assignment: CDR1 SEHNR and CDR2 FQNEAQ (reference sequence). CDR3 length: 13 amino acids. Trimming took 5 bases from V and 9 from J, leaving 16 bases between them. CDR3 nucleotide sequence: TGTGCCAGCAGCCATCTAAGAGAGGGGTCCCAGTACTTC. It yields the protein CASSHLREGSQYF.

The chain has TRBV28 and TRBJ1-4, with TRBD1 matching 8 bases. V dropped 4 bases and J dropped 0; count of bases not matched to a gene: 10. From germline, CDR1 is MDHEN and CDR2 SYDVKM. The CDR3 spans 18 residues. The CDR3 reads CASSSYRGGNATNEKLFF. The DNA of the CDR3 is TGTGCCAGCAGTTCTTACAGGGGGGGGAACGCAACTAATGAAAAACTGTTTTTT.

The rearrangement links TRBV7-9 to TRBJ2-6; 7 bases map to TRBD1. V was pared by 8 bases and J by 0 bases, with 7 bases of the junction left unmatched. Per the germline V gene, CDR1 is SEHNR and CDR2 is FQNEAQ (reference sequence). CDR3 length equals 16 residues. In DNA form, the CDR3 reads TGTGCCAGCGGTGGACAGGCCCTCTCTGGGGCCAACGTCCTGACTTTC. Encoded protein: CASGGQALSGANVLTF.

The chain is built from TRBV18 and TRBJ2-7; TRBD2 matches at 10 bases. Trimming removed 6 bases from V and 1 base from J; junction bases left unmatched: 6. CDR1 and CDR2 from the germline V gene are KGHSH and LQKENI. This CDR3 contains 15 residues. The CDR3 loop is CASSSTSGFSYEQYF. Here the CDR3 DNA reads TGTGCCAGCTCGTCGACTAGCGGGTTTTCCTACGAGCAGTACTTC.

The gene calls are TRBV6-1 and TRBJ2-4, with D possibly being TRBD1 (5 bases). V lost 4 bases, J lost 10 bases, and 11 bases lay in between. Germline CDR1 reads MNHNS; CDR2 reads SASEGT. The CDR3 extends over 12 amino acids. CDR3 loop: CASSGTTTIQYF. The CDR3, as DNA: TGTGCCAGCAGTGGGACAACCACTATTCAGTACTTC.

The chain joins TRBV15 to TRBJ1-1; D gene ambiguous. The CDR3 sequence is 14 residues long. The germline gives CDR1 LNHNV, CDR2 YYDKDF (reference sequence). Trimming left V 5 bases short and J 5 bases short, with 15 bases between. The chain's CDR3 is CATSRTKVQTEAFF. CDR3 in DNA: TGTGCCACCAGCCGAACTAAGGTGCAGACTGAAGCTTTCTTT.